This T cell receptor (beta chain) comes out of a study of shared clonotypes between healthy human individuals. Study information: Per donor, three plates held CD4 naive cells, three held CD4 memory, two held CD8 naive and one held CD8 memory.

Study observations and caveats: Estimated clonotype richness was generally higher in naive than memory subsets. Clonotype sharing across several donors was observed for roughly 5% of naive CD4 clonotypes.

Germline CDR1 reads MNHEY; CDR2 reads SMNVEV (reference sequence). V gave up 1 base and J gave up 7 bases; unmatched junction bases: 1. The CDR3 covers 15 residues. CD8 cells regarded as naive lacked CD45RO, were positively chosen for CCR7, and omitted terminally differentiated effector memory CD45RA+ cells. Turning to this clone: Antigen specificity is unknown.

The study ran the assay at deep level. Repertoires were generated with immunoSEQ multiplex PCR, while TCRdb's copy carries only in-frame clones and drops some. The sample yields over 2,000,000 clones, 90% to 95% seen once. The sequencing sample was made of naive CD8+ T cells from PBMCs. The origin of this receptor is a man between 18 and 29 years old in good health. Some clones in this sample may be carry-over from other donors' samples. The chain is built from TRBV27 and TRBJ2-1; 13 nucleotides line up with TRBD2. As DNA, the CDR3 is TGTGCCAGCAGTTTATTGACTAGCGGGAGGAATGAGCAGTTCTTC. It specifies CASSLLTSGRNEQFF.